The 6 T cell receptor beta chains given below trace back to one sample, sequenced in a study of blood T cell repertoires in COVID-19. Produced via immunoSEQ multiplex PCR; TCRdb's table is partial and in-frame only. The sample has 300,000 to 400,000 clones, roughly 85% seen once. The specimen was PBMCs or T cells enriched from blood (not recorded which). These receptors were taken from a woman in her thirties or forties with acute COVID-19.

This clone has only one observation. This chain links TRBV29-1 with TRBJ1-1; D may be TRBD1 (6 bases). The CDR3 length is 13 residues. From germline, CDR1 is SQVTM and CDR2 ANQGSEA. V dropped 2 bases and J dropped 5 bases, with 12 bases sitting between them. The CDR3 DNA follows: TGCAGCGTTGAACCCACGAGGGGGACTGAAGCTTTCTTT. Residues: CSVEPTRGTEAFF.

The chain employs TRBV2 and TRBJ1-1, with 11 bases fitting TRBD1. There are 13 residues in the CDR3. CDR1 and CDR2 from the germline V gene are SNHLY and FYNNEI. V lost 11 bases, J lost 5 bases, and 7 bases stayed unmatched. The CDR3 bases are TGTGCCTCGACTGGACAGGGGGCGACTGAAGCTTTCTTT. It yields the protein CASTGQGATEAFF.

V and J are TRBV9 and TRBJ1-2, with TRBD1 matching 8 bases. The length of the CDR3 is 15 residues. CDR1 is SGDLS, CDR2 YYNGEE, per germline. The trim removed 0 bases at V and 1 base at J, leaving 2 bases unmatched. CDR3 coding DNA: TGTGCCAGCAGCGTAGCCGGGACAGGTAACTATGGCTACACCTTC. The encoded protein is CASSVAGTGNYGYTF.

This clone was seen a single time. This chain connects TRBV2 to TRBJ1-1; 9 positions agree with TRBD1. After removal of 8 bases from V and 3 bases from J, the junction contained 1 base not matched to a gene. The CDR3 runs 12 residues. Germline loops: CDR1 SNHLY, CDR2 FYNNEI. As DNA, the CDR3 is TGTGCCAGCGGGACAGGGTACACTGAAGCTTTCTTT. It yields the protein CASGTGYTEAFF.

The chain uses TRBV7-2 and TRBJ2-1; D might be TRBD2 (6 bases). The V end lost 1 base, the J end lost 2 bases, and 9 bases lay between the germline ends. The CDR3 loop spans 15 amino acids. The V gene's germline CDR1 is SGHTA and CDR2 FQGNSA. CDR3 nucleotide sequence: TGTGCCAGCAGCTTAGGCGGGGTCGCCTACAATGAGCAGTTCTTC. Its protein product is CASSLGGVAYNEQFF.

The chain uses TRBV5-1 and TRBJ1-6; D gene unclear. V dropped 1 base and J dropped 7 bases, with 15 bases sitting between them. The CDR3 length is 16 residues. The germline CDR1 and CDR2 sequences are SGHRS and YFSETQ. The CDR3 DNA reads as TGCGCCAGCAGCTTGTTTAGCGAAACTCCAAATTCACCCCTCCACTTT. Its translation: CASSLFSETPNSPLHF. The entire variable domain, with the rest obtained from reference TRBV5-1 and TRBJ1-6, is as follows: KAGVTQTPRYLIKTRGQQVTLSCSPISGHRSVSWYQQTPGQGLQFLFEYFSETQRNKGNFPGRFSGRQFSNSRSEMNVSTLELGDSALYLCASSLFSETPNSPLHFGNGTRLTVT.